This T cell receptor beta chain came from a study of T cell responses to AZD1222 COVID-19 vaccine. Clones were read by immunoSEQ multiplex PCR, and TCRdb kept only the in-frame ones, dropping some. The sample has 150,000 to 200,000 clones, around 94% seen once. This specimen consisted of peripheral blood, obtained 28 days after the second AZD1222 dose. This clonotype originated in an adult who received the AZD1222 COVID-19 vaccine.

CDR3 coding DNA: TGTGCCAGCAGTACAGGGGAAAAATCACCCCTCCACTTT. Encoded protein: CASSTGEKSPLHF. V gene TRBV2 combines with J gene TRBJ1-6; 7 bases align to TRBD1. The CDR3 has 13 amino acids. CDR1 and CDR2 (germline): SNHLY, FYNNEI. Unmatched junction bases numbered 5, after V lost 5 bases and J lost 10 bases.